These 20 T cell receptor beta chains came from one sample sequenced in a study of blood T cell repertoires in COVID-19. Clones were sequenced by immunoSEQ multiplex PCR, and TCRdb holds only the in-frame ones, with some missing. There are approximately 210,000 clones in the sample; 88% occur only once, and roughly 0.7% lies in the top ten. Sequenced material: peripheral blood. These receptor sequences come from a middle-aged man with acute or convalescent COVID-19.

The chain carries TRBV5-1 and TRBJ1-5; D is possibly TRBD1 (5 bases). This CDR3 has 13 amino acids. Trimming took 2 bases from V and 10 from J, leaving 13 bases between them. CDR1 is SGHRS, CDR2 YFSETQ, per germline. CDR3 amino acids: CASSLGARYPQHF. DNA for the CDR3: TGCGCCAGCAGCTTAGGGGCCCGTTATCCCCAGCATTTT. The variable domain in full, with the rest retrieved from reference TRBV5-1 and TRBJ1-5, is KAGVTQTPRYLIKTRGQQVTLSCSPISGHRSVSWYQQTPGQGLQFLFEYFSETQRNKGNFPGRFSGRQFSNSRSEMNVSTLELGDSALYLCASSLGARYPQHFGDGTRLSIL.

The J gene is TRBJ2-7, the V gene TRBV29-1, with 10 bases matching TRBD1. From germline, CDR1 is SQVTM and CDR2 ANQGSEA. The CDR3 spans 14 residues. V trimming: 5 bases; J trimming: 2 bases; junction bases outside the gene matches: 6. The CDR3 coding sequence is TGCAGCGTTTACCGACAGGGGGCCACCTACGAGCAGTACTTC. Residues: CSVYRQGATYEQYF.

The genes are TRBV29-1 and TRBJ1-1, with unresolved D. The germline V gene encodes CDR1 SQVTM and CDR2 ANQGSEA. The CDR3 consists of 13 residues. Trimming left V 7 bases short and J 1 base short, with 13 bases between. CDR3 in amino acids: CSAESFSNTEAFF. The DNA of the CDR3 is TGCAGCGCCGAAAGCTTTTCGAACACTGAAGCTTTCTTT.

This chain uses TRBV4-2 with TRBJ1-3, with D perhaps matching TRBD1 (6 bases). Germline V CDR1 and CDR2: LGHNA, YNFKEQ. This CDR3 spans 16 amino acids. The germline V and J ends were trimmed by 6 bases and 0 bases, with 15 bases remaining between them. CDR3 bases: TGTGCCAGCAGGCTACAGGGTTCAGGCTCTGGAAACACCATATATTTT. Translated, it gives CASRLQGSGSGNTIYF.

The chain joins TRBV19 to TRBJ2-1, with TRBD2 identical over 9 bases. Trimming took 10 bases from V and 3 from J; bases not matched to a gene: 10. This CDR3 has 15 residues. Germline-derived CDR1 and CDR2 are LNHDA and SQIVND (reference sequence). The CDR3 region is CATLRWREGYNEQFF. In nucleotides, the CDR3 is TGTGCCACCTTGAGGTGGCGGGAGGGCTACAATGAGCAGTTCTTC.

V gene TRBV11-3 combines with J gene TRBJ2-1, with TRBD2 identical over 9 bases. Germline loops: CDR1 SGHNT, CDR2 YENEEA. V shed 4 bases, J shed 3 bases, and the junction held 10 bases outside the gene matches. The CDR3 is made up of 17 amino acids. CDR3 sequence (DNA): TGTGCCAGCAGCTCCCCTAAGAGCGGGAGGTACTACAATGAGCAGTTCTTC. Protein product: CASSSPKSGRYYNEQFF.

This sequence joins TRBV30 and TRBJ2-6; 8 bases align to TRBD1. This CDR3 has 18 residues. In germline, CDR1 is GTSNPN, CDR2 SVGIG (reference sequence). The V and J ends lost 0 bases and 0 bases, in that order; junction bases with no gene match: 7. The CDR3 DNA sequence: TGTGCCTGGAGTGTGAAACAGGGGGTGTCCTCTGGGGCCAACGTCCTGACTTTC. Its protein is CAWSVKQGVSSGANVLTF.

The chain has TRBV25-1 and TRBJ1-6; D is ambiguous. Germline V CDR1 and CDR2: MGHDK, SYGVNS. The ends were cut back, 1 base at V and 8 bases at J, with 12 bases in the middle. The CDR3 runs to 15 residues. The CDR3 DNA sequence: TGTGCCAGCAGTGAATCGAAGGGAGTGGATTCACCCCTCCACTTT. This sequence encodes CASSESKGVDSPLHF.

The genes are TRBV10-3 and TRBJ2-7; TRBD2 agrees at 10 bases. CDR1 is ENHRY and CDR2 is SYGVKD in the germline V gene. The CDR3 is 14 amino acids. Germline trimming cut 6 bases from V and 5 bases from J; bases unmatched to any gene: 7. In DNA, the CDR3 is TGTGCCATCAGGGAACTAGCGGGGTTTGACGAGCAGTACTTC. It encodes CAIRELAGFDEQYF.

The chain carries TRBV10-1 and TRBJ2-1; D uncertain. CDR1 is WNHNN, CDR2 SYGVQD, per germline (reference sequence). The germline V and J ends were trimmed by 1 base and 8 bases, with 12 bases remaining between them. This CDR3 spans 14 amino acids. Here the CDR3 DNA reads TGCGCCAGCAGTGAGTTGACTGGTTACGATGAGCAGTTCTTC. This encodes CASSELTGYDEQFF.

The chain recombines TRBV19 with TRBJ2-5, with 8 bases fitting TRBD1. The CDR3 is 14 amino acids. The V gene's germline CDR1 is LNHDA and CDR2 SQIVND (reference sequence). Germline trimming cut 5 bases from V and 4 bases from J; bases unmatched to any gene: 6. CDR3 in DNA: TGTGCCAGTAGTCCGAGGACAGGGACAGAGACCCAGTACTTC. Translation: CASSPRTGTETQYF.

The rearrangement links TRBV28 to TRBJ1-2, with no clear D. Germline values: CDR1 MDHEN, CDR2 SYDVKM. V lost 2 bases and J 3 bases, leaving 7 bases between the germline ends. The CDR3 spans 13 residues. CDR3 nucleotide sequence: TGTGCCAGCAGTTTAGCGGGCGACTATGGCTACACCTTC. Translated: CASSLAGDYGYTF.

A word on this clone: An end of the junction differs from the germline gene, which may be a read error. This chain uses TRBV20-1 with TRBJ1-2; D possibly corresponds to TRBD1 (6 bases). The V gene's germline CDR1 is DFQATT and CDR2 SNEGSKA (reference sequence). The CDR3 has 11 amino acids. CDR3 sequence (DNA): TGTACCGGGACACCCAACTATGGCTACACCTTC. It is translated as CTGTPNYGYTF.

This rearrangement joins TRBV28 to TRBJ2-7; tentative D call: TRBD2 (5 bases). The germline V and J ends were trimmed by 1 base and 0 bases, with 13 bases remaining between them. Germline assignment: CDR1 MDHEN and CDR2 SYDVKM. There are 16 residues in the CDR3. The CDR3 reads CASSLSRLTASYEQYF. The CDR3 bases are TGTGCCAGCAGTTTATCCCGACTAACCGCCTCCTACGAGCAGTACTTC.

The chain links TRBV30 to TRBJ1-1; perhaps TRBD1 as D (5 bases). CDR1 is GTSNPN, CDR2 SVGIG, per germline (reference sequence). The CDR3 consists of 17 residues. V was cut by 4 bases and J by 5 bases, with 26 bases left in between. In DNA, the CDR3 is TGTGCCTGGACCGAAATCGACTCGACAGTTATGGGGACTGAAGCTTTCTTT. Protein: CAWTEIDSTVMGTEAFF.

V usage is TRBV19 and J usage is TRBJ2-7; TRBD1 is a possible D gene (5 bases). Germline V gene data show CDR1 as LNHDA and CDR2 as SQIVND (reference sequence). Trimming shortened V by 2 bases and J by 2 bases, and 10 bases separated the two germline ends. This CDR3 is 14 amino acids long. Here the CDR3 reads CASSITGPTYEQYF. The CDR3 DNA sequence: TGTGCCAGTAGTATAACAGGCCCAACCTACGAGCAGTACTTC.

DNA for the CDR3: TGTGCCAGCAGCTTAAGGACACCGGACGCTGGAAACACCATATATTTT. It translates to CASSLRTPDAGNTIYF. This chain links TRBV7-2 with TRBJ1-3; TRBD1 is a possible D gene (5 bases). CDR3 length equals 16 residues. CDR1 and CDR2 (germline): SGHTA, FQGNSA. V was clipped by 2 bases and J by 2 bases, with 13 bases between them.

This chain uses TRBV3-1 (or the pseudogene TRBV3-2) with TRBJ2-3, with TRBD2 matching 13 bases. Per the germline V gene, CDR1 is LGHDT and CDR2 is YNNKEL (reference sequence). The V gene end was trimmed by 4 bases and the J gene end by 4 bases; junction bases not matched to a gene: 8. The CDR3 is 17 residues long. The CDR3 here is CASSPRTSGGAADTQYF. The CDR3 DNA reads TGTGCCAGCAGCCCTCGAACTAGCGGGGGGGCAGCAGATACGCAGTATTTT.

CDR3 loop: CASKGLDTQGETQYF. The CDR3 coding sequence is TGTGCCAGCAAGGGGCTGGACACCCAGGGAGAGACCCAGTACTTC. The J gene is TRBJ2-5, the V gene TRBV27, with a possible D match to TRBD1 (5 bases). V shed 7 bases and J shed 4 bases, with 19 bases lying between them. The CDR3 has 15 residues. Germline lookup yields CDR1 MNHEY and CDR2 SMNVEV (reference sequence).

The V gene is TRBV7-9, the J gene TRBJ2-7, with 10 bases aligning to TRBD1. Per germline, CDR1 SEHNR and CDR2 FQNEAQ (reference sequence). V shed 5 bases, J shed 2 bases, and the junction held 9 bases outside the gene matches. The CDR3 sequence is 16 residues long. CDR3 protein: CASSPQGQGKPYEQYF. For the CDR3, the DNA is TGTGCCAGCAGCCCCCAGGGACAGGGGAAACCCTACGAGCAGTACTTC.